These 27 T cell receptor beta chains share one sample of origin, sequenced in a study of T cell repertoires in cytomegalovirus infection. From the reads, TCRdb called clonotypes with MiXCR, one entry per CDR3 protein. The sample lists more than 45,000 distinct CDR3 sequences, about a third occurring once. No antigen has been assigned to these receptors. The sequenced material came from PBMCs, sequenced either directly or after in vitro stimulation (not recorded which). The receptors derive from a human donor in good health (CMV status not recorded). Some clones in this sample may be carry-over from other donors' samples.

The table lists this clonotype with a few counts. This chain connects TRBV10-3 to TRBJ2-1, with 8 nucleotides matching TRBD1. V lost 3 bases and J lost 3; bases outside the gene matches: 4. CDR3 size: 15 residues. The germline V gene encodes CDR1 ENHRY and CDR2 SYGVKD. The DNA of the CDR3 is TGTGCCATCAGTGACCCTACAGGGGGCTACAATGAGCAGTTCTTC. Amino acid sequence: CAISDPTGGYNEQFF.

The chain uses TRBV27 and TRBJ2-7; TRBD2 matches at 9 bases. The ends lost 0 bases at V and 1 base at J; junction bases unmatched: 7. Germline-derived CDR1 and CDR2 are MNHEY and SMNVEV (reference sequence). CDR3 size: 17 residues. The CDR3 is CASSLSAGGPLSYEQYF. CDR3 nucleotides: TGTGCCAGCAGTTTATCCGCGGGAGGGCCCTTATCCTACGAGCAGTACTTC.

The chain combines TRBV11-2 with TRBJ2-2; D gene uncertain. The CDR3 has 14 amino acids. Germline lookup yields CDR1 SGHAT and CDR2 FQNNGV. The germline V and J ends were trimmed by 5 bases and 7 bases, with 14 bases remaining between them. The CDR3 DNA follows: TGTGCCAGCAGCCCCCTGACGTGGGGCGGGGAGCTGTTTTTT. Its protein product is CASSPLTWGGELFF.

This clonotype was counted between two and nine times. This rearrangement joins TRBV18 to TRBJ1-1, with D tentatively TRBD1 (6 bases). Trimming took off 1 base at V and 4 bases at J, with 10 bases between the two ends. Germline assignment: CDR1 KGHSH and CDR2 LQKENI. The CDR3 has 14 residues. CDR3 in amino acids: CASSPQGDGTEAFF. CDR3 nucleotides: TGTGCCAGCTCACCACAGGGGGACGGCACTGAAGCTTTCTTT.

The J gene is TRBJ2-7, the V gene TRBV28; possible D gene TRBD2, 6 bases. The CDR3 runs 14 residues. V gave up 5 bases and J gave up 6 bases, with 17 bases separating them. Germline assignment: CDR1 MDHEN and CDR2 SYDVKM. The CDR3 protein is CASSAPGVTGEQYF. In DNA form, the CDR3 reads TGTGCCAGCAGTGCCCCGGGGGTGACCGGCGAGCAGTACTTC.

This clonotype was counted a few times. The genes are TRBV12-3 or TRBV12-4 and TRBJ2-1; D uncertain. The V end was cut by 4 bases, the J end by 9 bases, with 7 bases between. The CDR3 consists of 11 residues. CDR3 coding DNA: TGTGCCAGCAGTTCCCCGGGTGAGCAGTTCTTC. Its translation: CASSSPGEQFF.

The chain is built from TRBV29-1 and TRBJ1-2, with D hard to call. CDR1 is SQVTM, CDR2 ANQGSEA, per germline. V was cut by 4 bases and J by 4 bases, with 16 bases left in between. This CDR3 has 14 residues. The CDR3 bases are TGCAGCGTTGGCCGGACCATAGGTTCCTATGGCTACACCTTC. As protein: CSVGRTIGSYGYTF.

Concerning this clonotype: The junction and the germline gene differ at one end; a read error may be behind it. This sequence joins TRBV2 and TRBJ2-5, with D unresolved. This CDR3 contains 14 residues. Germline CDR1 reads SNHLY; CDR2 reads FYNNEI. The CDR3 is CASSRRAYQGTQYF. The CDR3 region has the DNA TGTGCCAGCAGTCGTCGGGCATACCAAGGGACCCAGTACTTC. Based on the CDR3 plus reference TRBV2 and TRBJ2-5, the full variable domain is EPEVTQTPSHQVTQMGQEVILRCVPISNHLYFYWYRQILGQKVEFLVSFYNNEISEKSEIFDDQFSVERPDGSNFTLKIRSTKLEDSAMYFCASSRRAYQGTQYFGPGTRLLVL.

This clonotype showed up just a few times. The chain is built from TRBV12-3 or TRBV12-4 and TRBJ2-4; 9 bases map to TRBD1. J lost 4 bases, V lost 6 bases, and 4 bases had no gene match. CDR3 length equals 14 residues. DNA for the CDR3: TGTGCCAGCAGGGGGACAGGGACTAAAAACATTCAGTACTTC. This codes for CASRGTGTKNIQYF.

The rearrangement joins TRBV5-1 to TRBJ2-5; TRBD1 might be the D (5 bases). This CDR3 has 14 residues. The V gene lost 0 bases and the J gene lost 10 bases, with 16 bases spanning the gap. Germline values: CDR1 SGHRS, CDR2 YFSETQ. CDR3: CASSLERIPRVQYF. The CDR3 DNA follows: TGCGCCAGCAGCTTGGAGCGCATACCCAGGGTCCAGTACTTC.

The chain employs TRBV7-6 and TRBJ2-3, with 8 bases aligning to TRBD1. The CDR3 has 17 residues. Trimming cost V 6 bases and J 2 bases; bases outside gene matches: 13. Germline V gene lookup returns CDR1 SGHVS and CDR2 FNYEAQ. The CDR3 is CASSAGDRQGFTDTQYF. The CDR3 region has the DNA TGTGCCAGCAGTGCAGGGGACCGACAGGGGTTCACAGATACGCAGTATTTT.

The chain uses TRBV7-9 and TRBJ1-4; TRBD1 aligns across 7 bases. Germline CDR1 and CDR2: SEHNR and FQNEAQ (reference sequence). The CDR3 length is 20 residues. With V trimmed by 4 bases and J by 0 bases, 17 bases remained unmatched. CDR3 residues: CASSSSFLGQIKSTNEKLFF. CDR3 sequence (DNA): TGTGCCAGCAGCTCGTCCTTTTTGGGACAGATAAAATCAACTAATGAAAAACTGTTTTTT.

This clonotype was recorded a few times. The chain recombines TRBV28 with TRBJ2-5; a possible D gene is TRBD2 (5 bases). Trimming cost V 3 bases and J 7 bases, with 15 bases left between them. The germline V gene encodes CDR1 MDHEN and CDR2 SYDVKM. The length of the CDR3 is 14 residues. The chain's CDR3 is CASSFSTYRGTQYF. The CDR3 bases are TGTGCCAGCAGTTTCTCGACTTACCGGGGGACCCAGTACTTC.

This clonotype came up a few times. This rearrangement joins TRBV7-9 to TRBJ1-1, with TRBD1 matching 9 bases. V shed 10 bases, J shed 11 bases, and the junction held 14 bases outside the gene matches. Germline CDR1 and CDR2: SEHNR and FQNEAQ (reference sequence). The CDR3 runs to 13 residues. This chain's CDR3 is CATTGGAGSTAFF. CDR3 DNA sequence: TGTGCCACAACAGGGGGCGCGGGATCGACGGCTTTCTTT.

This chain joins TRBV20-1 and TRBJ2-3, with 9 bases aligning to TRBD2. CDR3 length: 15 amino acids. The junction had 6 bases not matched to a gene; V was cut back by 3 bases and J by 2 bases. The germline gives CDR1 DFQATT, CDR2 SNEGSKA (reference sequence). The CDR3 protein is CSASAGGGATDTQYF. The CDR3, as DNA: TGCAGTGCTAGTGCGGGCGGGGGGGCCACAGATACGCAGTATTTT.

The chain is built from TRBV19 and TRBJ2-6; D gene ambiguous. The V end was cut by 10 bases, the J end by 0 bases, with 10 bases between. CDR3 size: 14 residues. Germline V gives CDR1 LNHDA, CDR2 SQIVND (reference sequence). CDR3 coding DNA: TGTGCCACCAAACTGAGCTCTGGGGCCAACGTCCTGACTTTC. Its translation is CATKLSSGANVLTF.

The chain recombines TRBV19 with TRBJ1-5; 7 nucleotides agree with TRBD1. V dropped 5 bases and J dropped 4; count of bases not matched to a gene: 8. The germline V gene has CDR1 LNHDA and CDR2 SQIVND (reference sequence). The CDR3 spans 15 residues. CDR3 sequence: CASSLLAGGNQPQHF. The DNA of the CDR3 is TGTGCCAGTAGTCTCTTGGCAGGGGGGAATCAGCCCCAGCATTTT.

This clonotype was detected only a few times. J is TRBJ1-6 and V is TRBV12-3 or TRBV12-4; perhaps TRBD1 as D (5 bases). The CDR3 sequence is 15 residues long. V lost 3 bases, J lost 8 bases, and 14 bases lay in between. The DNA of the CDR3 is TGTGCCAGCAGTTTTATGCAGGGCACGGATTCACCCCTCCACTTT. Translation: CASSFMQGTDSPLHF.

The chain links TRBV7-2 to TRBJ2-3; D not certain. This CDR3 is 14 amino acids long. The V end lost 3 bases, the J end lost 7 bases, and 14 bases lay between the germline ends. Germline V CDR1 and CDR2: SGHTA, FQGNSA. The CDR3 nucleotides read TGTGCCAGCAGCTTGTCCCGGCCCGATCATACGCAGTATTTT. Translated: CASSLSRPDHTQYF. The full variable domain, with the rest looked up from reference TRBV7-2 and TRBJ2-3, is GAGVSQSPSNKVTEKGKDVELRCDPISGHTALYWYRQSLGQGLEFLIYFQGNSAPDKSGLPSDRFSAERTGGSVSTLTIQRTQQEDSAVYLCASSLSRPDHTQYFGPGTRLTVL.

This clonotype was found a few times. V is TRBV7-8 and J is TRBJ2-3, with no clear D. In germline, CDR1 is SGHVS, CDR2 FQNEAQ. Trimming left V 5 bases short and J 9 bases short, with 6 bases between. The CDR3 has 10 amino acids. CDR3 region: CASSGMTQYF. The CDR3 coding sequence is TGTGCCAGCAGCGGAATGACGCAGTATTTT.

The chain employs TRBV29-1 and TRBJ2-1; no definite D call. The CDR3 loop spans 10 amino acids. CDR1 is SQVTM, CDR2 ANQGSEA, per germline. The ends were cut back, 5 bases at V and 9 bases at J, with 8 bases in the middle. CDR3 DNA sequence: TGCAGCGTTTTAGGCGGTGAGCAGTTCTTC. This translates into CSVLGGEQFF.

This chain connects TRBV6-2 or TRBV6-3 to TRBJ2-3; D assignment may be TRBD1 or TRBD2 (5 bases each). From germline, CDR1 is MNHEY and CDR2 SVGEGT. The CDR3 loop spans 14 amino acids. Trimming removed 7 bases at V and 8 bases at J, with 19 bases between. CDR3: CASTEGRRGATQYF. In DNA form, the CDR3 reads TGTGCCAGCACCGAGGGGCGGAGAGGGGCTACGCAGTATTTT.

At least ten counts were recorded for this clonotype. The V and J genes are TRBV7-2 and TRBJ1-1; D is unclear. The CDR3 totals 14 residues. Germline CDR1 and CDR2: SGHTA and FQGNSA. V shed 2 bases and J shed 3 bases, with 10 bases lying between them. The CDR3 region has the DNA TGTGCCAGCAGCTTATTGTCATTTTACACTGAAGCTTTCTTT. Translated: CASSLLSFYTEAFF.

V and J are TRBV5-6 and TRBJ1-5; D call uncertain. CDR3 size: 15 residues. The germline V gene has CDR1 SGHDT and CDR2 YYEEEE. With 2 bases removed from V and 2 bases from J, the gap between germline ends came to 11 bases. The CDR3 sequence: CASSFRGYGNQPQHF. The CDR3 region has the DNA TGTGCCAGCAGCTTCCGAGGCTATGGCAATCAGCCCCAGCATTTT.

This CDR3 is CASSRGRTSGVTDTQYF. In DNA, the CDR3 is TGTGCCAGCAGCCGGGGGAGGACTAGCGGGGTCACAGATACGCAGTATTTT. This chain joins TRBV7-9 and TRBJ2-3; 12 nucleotides line up with TRBD2. V was clipped by 5 bases and J by 2 bases; unmatched bases: 8. The CDR3 contains 17 residues. CDR1 SEHNR and CDR2 FQNEAQ come from the germline V gene (reference sequence). Combining the CDR3 with reference TRBV7-9 and TRBJ2-3 gives the whole variable domain DTGVSQNPRHKITKRGQNVTFRCDPISEHNRLYWYRQTLGQGPEFLTYFQNEAQLEKSRLLSDRFSAERPKGSFSTLEIQRTEQGDSAMYLCASSRGRTSGVTDTQYFGPGTRLTVL.

This sequence joins TRBV27 and TRBJ1-6; D is unclear. The V and J ends lost 5 bases and 6 bases respectively, with 14 bases between them. The germline CDR1 and CDR2 sequences are MNHEY and SMNVEV (reference sequence). CDR3 length: 15 amino acids. The CDR3 is CASSLRAAVNSPLHF. DNA of the CDR3: TGTGCCAGCAGTCTCCGGGCCGCCGTTAATTCACCCCTCCACTTT.

This clonotype was found many times. The V and J genes are TRBV7-8 and TRBJ2-7, with 8 bases lining up with TRBD1. Trimming at V came to 2 bases and at J to 3 bases, leaving 6 bases not matched to a gene. The CDR3 loop spans 15 amino acids. In germline, CDR1 is SGHVS, CDR2 FQNEAQ. The CDR3 region has the DNA TGTGCCAGCAGCTTAAGTCGGGACAGGCTCTACGAGCAGTACTTC. Amino acid sequence: CASSLSRDRLYEQYF.